These 11 T cell receptor beta chains were all obtained from the same sample, sequenced in a study of blood T cell repertoires in COVID-19. Sequencing was performed with immunoSEQ multiplex PCR; in TCRdb, only in-frame clones are kept and a portion is missing. The sample lists approximately 120,000 clones, 75% to 85% occurring once. Sequenced material: peripheral blood. The receptor source for this set is a man of 80 years or more with acute or convalescent COVID-19.

The chain carries TRBV2 and TRBJ1-1, with D unclear. Germline V gene sequence: CDR1 SNHLY, CDR2 FYNNEI. V lost 6 bases, J lost 3 bases, and 23 bases lay in between. The CDR3 contains 17 residues. The CDR3 region has the DNA TGTGCCAGCAGCGCCGGCAGCAGACTGCGGGCCTACACTGAAGCTTTCTTT. It encodes CASSAGSRLRAYTEAFF. Full variable domain (remainder filled in from reference TRBV2 and TRBJ1-1): EPEVTQTPSHQVTQMGQEVILRCVPISNHLYFYWYRQILGQKVEFLVSFYNNEISEKSEIFDDQFSVERPDGSNFTLKIRSTKLEDSAMYFCASSAGSRLRAYTEAFFGQGTRLTVV.

This chain links TRBV28 with TRBJ2-7; perhaps TRBD1 as D (5 bases). V was cut by 6 bases and J by 2 bases, with 11 bases left in between. Germline V gives CDR1 MDHEN, CDR2 SYDVKM. The length of the CDR3 is 13 residues. CDR3 sequence: CASRAGPTYEQYF. CDR3 DNA sequence: TGTGCCAGCAGGGCAGGGCCTACCTACGAGCAGTACTTC. The variable domain in full, completed from reference TRBV28 and TRBJ2-7, reads DVKVTQSSRYLVKRTGEKVFLECVQDMDHENMFWYRQDPGLGLRLIYFSYDVKMKEKGDIPEGYSVSREKKERFSLILESASTNQTSMYLCASRAGPTYEQYFGPGTRLTVT.

The J gene is TRBJ2-7, the V gene TRBV5-1; 7 bases match TRBD1. V dropped 4 bases and J dropped 2; count of bases not matched to a gene: 3. Germline CDR1 and CDR2: SGHRS and YFSETQ. This CDR3 spans 13 amino acids. In DNA, the CDR3 is TGCGCCAGCAGCCGGGACAGTACCTACGAGCAGTACTTC. Translation: CASSRDSTYEQYF.

The chain is built from TRBV20-1 and TRBJ2-7, with D tentatively TRBD1 (6 bases). V was trimmed by 3 bases and J by 5 bases, leaving 11 bases between them. Germline V lookup: CDR1 DFQATT, CDR2 SNEGSKA (reference sequence). The CDR3 length is 12 residues. The CDR3 spells CSASGGGHEQYF. In DNA form, the CDR3 reads TGCAGTGCTAGTGGGGGCGGACACGAGCAGTACTTC.

This chain connects TRBV5-1 to TRBJ2-2; TRBD1 aligns across 7 bases. Germline CDR1 SGHRS, CDR2 YFSETQ. V lost 5 bases and J lost 5; bases outside the gene matches: 3. This CDR3 has 13 residues. The CDR3 coding sequence is TGCGCCAGCAGAGGGACAGATACCGGGGAGCTGTTTTTT. It encodes CASRGTDTGELFF.

This chain joins TRBV7-2 and TRBJ2-2, with 12 bases aligning to TRBD2. V was pared by 4 bases and J by 10 bases, with 1 base of the junction left unmatched. The CDR3 loop spans 13 amino acids. The germline CDR1 and CDR2 sequences are SGHTA and FQGNSA. The CDR3, as DNA: TGTGCCAGCAGCTCTAGCGGGGGGGAGGAGCTGTTTTTT. It yields the protein CASSSSGGEELFF.

V is TRBV4-3 and J is TRBJ2-3, with TRBD1 as a possible D gene (5 bases). Germline V gene data show CDR1 as LGHNA and CDR2 as YSLEER. The CDR3 runs 15 residues. Trimming removed 4 bases from V and 4 bases from J, with 15 bases in between. The CDR3 loop reads CASSLAVGHADTQYF. CDR3 DNA: TGCGCCAGCAGCCTCGCGGTCGGACACGCAGATACGCAGTATTTT.

This chain links TRBV3-1 (or the pseudogene TRBV3-2) with TRBJ1-5; 9 bases match TRBD1. Trimming removed 5 bases from V and 2 bases from J; junction bases left unmatched: 4. CDR1 LGHDT and CDR2 YNNKEL come from the germline V gene (reference sequence). CDR3 size: 15 residues. For the CDR3, the DNA is TGTGCCAGCAGCTGGGGACAGGGCGGCAATCAGCCCCAGCATTTT. It codes for CASSWGQGGNQPQHF.

This clone was detected only a few times. The CDR3: CASSLKLREGIQYF. CDR3 in DNA: TGTGCCAGCAGCCTTAAGCTCAGAGAGGGCATTCAGTACTTC. V is TRBV7-2 and J is TRBJ2-4, with a possible D match to TRBD2 (5 bases). Germline CDR1 SGHTA, CDR2 FQGNSA. CDR3 length equals 14 residues. Trimming pared 5 bases from V and 9 bases from J, leaving 17 bases between. The complete variable domain, with remaining parts taken from reference TRBV7-2 and TRBJ2-4, reads GAGVSQSPSNKVTEKGKDVELRCDPISGHTALYWYRQSLGQGLEFLIYFQGNSAPDKSGLPSDRFSAERTGGSVSTLTIQRTQQEDSAVYLCASSLKLREGIQYFGAGTRLSVL.

This chain uses TRBV11-2 with TRBJ1-3; D unresolved. The CDR3 is made up of 13 amino acids. V was cut by 4 bases and J by 2 bases, with 6 bases left in between. Germline lookup yields CDR1 SGHAT and CDR2 FQNNGV. As DNA, the CDR3 is TGTGCCAGCAGCTCCTCGGCTGGAAACACCATATATTTT. The encoded protein is CASSSSAGNTIYF.

V and J are TRBV4-3 and TRBJ2-4; 13 bases agree with TRBD2. CDR3 length equals 19 residues. The V gene's germline CDR1 is LGHNA and CDR2 YSLEER. V was pared by 1 base and J by 0 bases, with 6 bases of the junction left unmatched. The CDR3 reads CASSQGLAGGQRAKNIQYF. CDR3 in DNA: TGCGCCAGCAGCCAAGGACTAGCGGGGGGCCAAAGAGCCAAAAACATTCAGTACTTC.